The clone carrying this T cell receptor (beta chain) was seen a few times. The sample originates from a study of CD8 T cells in Susac syndrome. V was shortened by 5 bases and J by 3 bases, with 11 bases between the two germline ends. This CDR3 has 13 residues. Germline lookup yields CDR1 MNHNS and CDR2 SASEGT. The sequenced target, TCR beta, came from blood CD8+ and CD4+ T cells. Negative isolation yielded the CD8+ and CD4+ T cells, while FACS enriched the TEMRA cells. The authors reverse transcribed about 0.5 to 1 ug RNA with random hexamers. TCRdb re-derived calls from the immunoSEQ multiplex PCR reads in MiXCR, one entry per CDR3 protein. The profile shows about 150,000 distinct CDR3 sequences, approximately 96% of them singletons.

J is TRBJ2-7 and V is TRBV6-1; no clear D gene. Material for sequencing was CD4+ T cells from PBMCs. The origin of this receptor is a human donor with multiple sclerosis. The chain's CDR3 is CASSISLVYEQYF. The CDR3 DNA reads as TGTGCCAGCAGTATTTCGTTGGTCTACGAGCAGTACTTC.